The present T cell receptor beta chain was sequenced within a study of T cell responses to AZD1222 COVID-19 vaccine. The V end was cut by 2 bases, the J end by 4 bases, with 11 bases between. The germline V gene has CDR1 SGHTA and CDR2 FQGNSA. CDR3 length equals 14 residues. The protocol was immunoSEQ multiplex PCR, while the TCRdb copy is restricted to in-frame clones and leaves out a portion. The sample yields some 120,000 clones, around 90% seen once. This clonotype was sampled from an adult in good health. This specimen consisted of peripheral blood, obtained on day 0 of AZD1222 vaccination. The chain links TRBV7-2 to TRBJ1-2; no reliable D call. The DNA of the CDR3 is TGTGCCAGCAGCTTAACTGGGTTCATCTATGGCTACACCTTC. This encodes CASSLTGFIYGYTF.